These 21 T cell receptor beta chains were sequenced from one sample in a study of memory CD4+ T cells and cytomegalovirus serostatus. Profiling relied on immunoSEQ multiplex PCR, and the TCRdb table lists in-frame clones only, not all of them. The sample holds some 48,000 clones; approximately 78% are singletons and the top ten take about 0.7%. Single viable CD3+CD4+CD8-CD45RO+ cells were sorted as the memory CD4+ T cells. The material sequenced was memory CD4+ T cells from blood. Source of these receptors: an adult in good health and CMV-seronegative.

This chain connects TRBV5-6 to TRBJ2-1; 10 positions match TRBD1. The CDR3 loop spans 17 amino acids. V trimming: 0 bases; J trimming: 3 bases; junction bases outside the gene matches: 6. Germline CDR1 is SGHDT and CDR2 is YYEEEE. The CDR3 protein is CASSLAPTGGFYNEQFF. The DNA of the CDR3 is TGTGCCAGCAGCTTGGCTCCGACAGGGGGCTTCTACAATGAGCAGTTCTTC. The variable domain in full, with the rest retrieved from reference TRBV5-6 and TRBJ2-1, is DAGVTQSPTHLIKTRGQQVTLRCSPKSGHDTVSWYQQALGQGPQFIFQYYEEEERQRGNFPDRFSGHQFPNYSSELNVNALLLGDSALYLCASSLAPTGGFYNEQFFGPGTRLTVL.

This clone appeared once. The chain has TRBV5-1 and TRBJ2-5, with a weak D call TRBD1 (5 bases). V lost 5 bases to trimming and J lost 5 bases, with 22 bases between them. From germline, CDR1 is SGHRS and CDR2 YFSETQ. CDR3 length: 16 residues. CDR3 in amino acids: CASSSNGRAGSETQYF. CDR3 in DNA: TGCGCCAGCAGTAGTAATGGTCGTGCAGGGTCGGAGACCCAGTACTTC.

The gene calls are TRBV5-1 and TRBJ1-3, with D perhaps matching TRBD1 (6 bases). This CDR3 contains 14 residues. Germline CDR1 is SGHRS and CDR2 is YFSETQ. V was shortened by 5 bases and J by 2 bases, with 11 bases between the two germline ends. The CDR3 DNA reads TGCGCCAGCAGGGCGGCAGGGGCTGGAAACACCATATATTTT. Protein: CASRAAGAGNTIYF.

The chain employs TRBV5-8 and TRBJ2-5, with D perhaps matching TRBD1 (5 bases). Trimming took 3 bases from V and 1 from J, leaving 13 bases between them. Germline CDR1 SGHTS, CDR2 YDEGEE. The CDR3 is 15 amino acids. The CDR3 DNA reads TGTGCCAGCAGCTCCGAGACAGCTCGCCAAGAGACCCAGTACTTC. Protein sequence: CASSSETARQETQYF.

In its sample, this clone was seen a few times. This chain connects TRBV28 to TRBJ1-4, with D possibly matching TRBD1 (5 bases). CDR1 is MDHEN and CDR2 is SYDVKM in the germline V gene. The CDR3 contains 15 residues. With 6 bases removed from V and 0 bases from J, the gap between germline ends came to 11 bases. For the CDR3, the DNA is TGTGCCAGCAGCCGTGACAGATCAACTAATGAAAAACTGTTTTTT. The encoded protein is CASSRDRSTNEKLFF.

The J gene is TRBJ2-5, the V gene TRBV15, with TRBD2 matching 14 bases. The V and J ends lost 2 bases and 4 bases, in that order; junction bases with no gene match: 6. Looked up from germline, CDR1 is LNHNV and CDR2 is YYDKDF (reference sequence). CDR3 size: 17 residues. The CDR3 region is CATSRTQGLAGGETQYF. The CDR3 nucleotides are TGTGCCACCAGCAGAACCCAAGGACTAGCGGGAGGAGAGACCCAGTACTTC.

This chain connects TRBV27 to TRBJ2-1; D could derive from TRBD1 or TRBD2 (5 bases each). The CDR3 totals 21 residues. Germline V CDR1 and CDR2: MNHEY, SMNVEV (reference sequence). The V end lost 8 bases, the J end lost 1 base, and 33 bases lay between the germline ends. The CDR3 nucleotides read TGTGCCAGCGATTGCGGTAGTCACCCAGGGAGAAGGCAGTATTCCTACAATGAGCAGTTCTTC. Translating gives CASDCGSHPGRRQYSYNEQFF.

The gene calls are TRBV5-1 and TRBJ1-1, with 9 bases lining up with TRBD1. Germline lookup yields CDR1 SGHRS and CDR2 YFSETQ. CDR3 length: 13 amino acids. V gave up 2 bases and J gave up 4 bases; unmatched junction bases: 0. The chain's CDR3 is CASSLQGATEAFF. The CDR3 DNA reads as TGCGCCAGCAGCTTACAGGGGGCCACTGAAGCTTTCTTT.

The V call is TRBV5-1, the J call TRBJ1-1; D is perhaps TRBD1 (5 bases). V was trimmed by 1 base and J by 0 bases, leaving 7 bases between them. CDR3 length equals 14 residues. Germline CDR1 and CDR2: SGHRS and YFSETQ. For the CDR3, the DNA is TGCGCCAGCAGCTTGCGGGGGTTGAACACTGAAGCTTTCTTT. Residues: CASSLRGLNTEAFF.

This chain connects TRBV9 to TRBJ2-7, with D possibly being TRBD1 (5 bases). Germline CDR1 SGDLS, CDR2 YYNGEE. The CDR3 runs to 15 residues. The V end lost 0 bases, the J end lost 2 bases, and 12 bases lay between the germline ends. CDR3 in DNA: TGTGCCAGCAGCGTAGCTCTGGGGCCAACCTACGAGCAGTACTTC. It codes for CASSVALGPTYEQYF.

V usage is TRBV7-8 and J usage is TRBJ1-2; D perhaps matches TRBD1 (5 bases). This CDR3 comprises 15 residues. The V gene lost 0 bases and the J gene lost 6 bases, with 14 bases spanning the gap. Per the germline V gene, CDR1 is SGHVS and CDR2 is FQNEAQ. The chain's CDR3 is CASSLAQGTGDGYTF. The CDR3 coding sequence is TGTGCCAGCAGCTTAGCCCAGGGTACGGGGGATGGCTACACCTTC.

The V call is TRBV9, the J call TRBJ2-5, with TRBD1 matching over 7 bases. The V segment lost 2 bases and the J segment 4 bases; nucleotides outside the gene matches: 5. The length of the CDR3 is 14 residues. Germline CDR1 is SGDLS and CDR2 is YYNGEE. This chain's CDR3 is CASSVTGYGETQYF. As DNA, the CDR3 is TGTGCCAGCAGCGTGACAGGGTACGGAGAGACCCAGTACTTC.

J is TRBJ1-5 and V is TRBV30, with TRBD1 matching over 8 bases. In germline, CDR1 is GTSNPN, CDR2 SVGIG (reference sequence). The CDR3 spans 14 residues. J gave up 7 bases and V 2 bases, and 7 bases lay outside the gene matches. The DNA for the CDR3 is TGTGCCTGGAGTATGGGACAGGATGCCCAGCCCCAGCATTTT. Amino acid sequence: CAWSMGQDAQPQHF.

The CDR3 sequence is CASSKGVLDQPQHF. In DNA form, the CDR3 reads TGTGCCAGCAGCAAAGGGGTGCTTGATCAGCCCCAGCATTTT. This chain uses TRBV9 with TRBJ1-5; D possibly corresponds to TRBD1 (5 bases). Germline assignment: CDR1 SGDLS and CDR2 YYNGEE. The CDR3 runs 14 residues. V was clipped by 4 bases and J by 5 bases, with 13 bases between them.

The J gene is TRBJ2-3, the V gene TRBV13; 10 bases align to TRBD1. This CDR3 has 15 residues. In germline, CDR1 is PRHDT, CDR2 FYEKMQ (reference sequence). The junction had 6 bases not matched to a gene; V was cut back by 3 bases and J by 6 bases. The CDR3 loop reads CASSLRTGGSDTQYF. The CDR3 DNA is TGTGCCAGCAGCTTGAGGACAGGGGGTTCGGATACGCAGTATTTT.

V and J are TRBV6-6 and TRBJ2-5; 9 nucleotides agree with TRBD1. Germline values: CDR1 MNHNY, CDR2 SVGAGI (reference sequence). The CDR3 consists of 15 residues. The J segment lost 2 bases and the V segment lost 5 bases, leaving 6 bases of the junction unmatched. Here the CDR3 DNA reads TGTGCCAGCAGTACAGGGGGCGCAGGACAAGAGACCCAGTACTTC. Amino acids: CASSTGGAGQETQYF.

V gene TRBV2 combines with J gene TRBJ2-5; no firm D call. CDR3 size: 10 residues. The germline V and J ends were trimmed by 6 bases and 5 bases, with 4 bases remaining between them. Germline CDR1 SNHLY, CDR2 FYNNEI. The CDR3 sequence: CASSWETQYF. The CDR3 nucleotides read TGTGCCAGCAGCTGGGAGACCCAGTACTTC.

The chain has TRBV7-8 and TRBJ2-1, with D possibly being TRBD2 (6 bases). The germline V gene encodes CDR1 SGHVS and CDR2 FQNEAQ. V shed 0 bases and J shed 3 bases, with 18 bases lying between them. CDR3 size: 18 residues. This CDR3 is CASSLAGTFRRGYNEQFF. The CDR3 nucleotides are TGTGCCAGCAGCTTAGCAGGCACCTTCCGGAGGGGCTACAATGAGCAGTTCTTC. The entire variable domain, with the rest obtained from reference TRBV7-8 and TRBJ2-1, is as follows: GAGVSQSPRYKVAKRGQDVALRCDPISGHVSLFWYQQALGQGPEFLTYFQNEAQLDKSGLPSDRFFAERPEGSVSTLKIQRTQQEDSAVYLCASSLAGTFRRGYNEQFFGPGTRLTVL.

The rearrangement links TRBV18 to TRBJ2-7; 8 bases are shared with TRBD1. The V and J ends lost 5 bases and 2 bases, in that order; junction bases with no gene match: 5. CDR3 size: 14 residues. The V gene's germline CDR1 is KGHSH and CDR2 LQKENI. DNA of the CDR3: TGTGCCAGCTCAGCAGGGACAGGAGCCTACGAGCAGTACTTC. Its protein product is CASSAGTGAYEQYF.

As DNA, the CDR3 is TGCGCCAGCAGCTTGGCCCTACAAGAGACCCAGTACTTC. This codes for CASSLALQETQYF. The chain couples TRBV5-1 to TRBJ2-5; D is undetermined. This CDR3 contains 13 residues. Germline-derived CDR1 and CDR2 are SGHRS and YFSETQ. V lost 0 bases and J lost 2, with 5 bases in between.

Only one count was recorded for this clone. The chain employs TRBV27 and TRBJ2-7, with 8 bases matching TRBD2. Germline values: CDR1 MNHEY, CDR2 SMNVEV (reference sequence). This CDR3 has 15 amino acids. The V and J ends lost 6 bases and 7 bases, in that order; junction bases with no gene match: 14. The CDR3 sequence is CASSRTSLGEGEQYF. CDR3 in DNA: TGTGCCAGCAGCCGGACTAGCCTGGGAGAGGGGGAGCAGTACTTC.